This T cell receptor (beta chain) is drawn from a study of blood T cell repertoires in COVID-19. Overall study context: Collection of acute and convalescent COVID-19 samples took place in the United States, Italy and Spain. PBMCs, B-cell-depleted T cells, or T cells were the source of the cDNA or gDNA that made up the material.

Germline CDR1 reads MDHEN; CDR2 reads SYDVKM. The CDR3 totals 15 residues. V dropped 2 bases and J dropped 2; count of bases not matched to a gene: 2. Per the original methods: Amplified reference gene primers provided the basis for estimating nucleated cell counts. TCRdb's table, derived via immunoSEQ multiplex PCR, lists solely in-frame clones and lacks some. V, J and clone size were drawn from that table, and D and trimming were deduced from the DNA. The data contain around 280,000 clones, about 85% of them seen just once; the ten biggest clones take up around 4%. Sequencing was done on a sample of peripheral blood. This sequence originates from a woman in her 50s with active or convalescent COVID-19. V gene TRBV28 combines with J gene TRBJ2-5; TRBD2 matches 10 bases. CDR3 loop: CASSLRTSGQETQYF. CDR3 nucleotides: TGTGCCAGCAGTTTACGGACTAGCGGACAAGAGACCCAGTACTTC.